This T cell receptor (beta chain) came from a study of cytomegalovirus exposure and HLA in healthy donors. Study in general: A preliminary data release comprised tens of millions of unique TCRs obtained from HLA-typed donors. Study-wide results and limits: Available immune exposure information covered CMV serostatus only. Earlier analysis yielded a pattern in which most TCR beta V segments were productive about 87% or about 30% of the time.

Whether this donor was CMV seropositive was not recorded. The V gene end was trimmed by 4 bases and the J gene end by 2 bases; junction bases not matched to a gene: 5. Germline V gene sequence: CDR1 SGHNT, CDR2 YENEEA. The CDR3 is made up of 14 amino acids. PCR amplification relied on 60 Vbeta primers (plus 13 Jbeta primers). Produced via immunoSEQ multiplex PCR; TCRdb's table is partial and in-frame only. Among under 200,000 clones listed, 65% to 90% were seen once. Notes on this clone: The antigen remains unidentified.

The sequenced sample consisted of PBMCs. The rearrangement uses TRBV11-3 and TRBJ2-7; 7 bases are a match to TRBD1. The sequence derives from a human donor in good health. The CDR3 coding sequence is TGTGCCAGCAGCTCCGGGACAGTTACCTACGAGCAGTACTTC. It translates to CASSSGTVTYEQYF.